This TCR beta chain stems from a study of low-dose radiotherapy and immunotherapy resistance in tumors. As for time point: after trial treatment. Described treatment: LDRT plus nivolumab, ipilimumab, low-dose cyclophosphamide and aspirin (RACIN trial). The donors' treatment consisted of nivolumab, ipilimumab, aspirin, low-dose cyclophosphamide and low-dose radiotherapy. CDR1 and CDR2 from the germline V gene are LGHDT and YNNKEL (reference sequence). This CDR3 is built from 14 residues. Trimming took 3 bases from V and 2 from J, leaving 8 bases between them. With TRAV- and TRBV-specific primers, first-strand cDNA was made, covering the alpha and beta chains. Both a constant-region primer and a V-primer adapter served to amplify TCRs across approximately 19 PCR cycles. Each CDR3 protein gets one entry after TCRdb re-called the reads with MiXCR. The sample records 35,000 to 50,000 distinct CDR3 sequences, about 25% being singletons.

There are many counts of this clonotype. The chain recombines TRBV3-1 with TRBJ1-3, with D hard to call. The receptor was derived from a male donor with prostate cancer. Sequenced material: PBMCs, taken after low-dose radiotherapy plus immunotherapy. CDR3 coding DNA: TGTGCCAGCAGCCAGTTCCGGGCTGGAAACACCATATATTTT. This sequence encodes CASSQFRAGNTIYF.